This TCR beta chain was sequenced during a study of T cell responses to AZD1222 COVID-19 vaccine. Overall study results and limits: Baseline seropositivity characterized only a handful of AZD1222 recipients. CD4 TCRs covered the whole spike, strongest at regions 160-218 and 743-854. Spike-specific TCR breadth and depth grew following two AZD1222 doses.

Germline V CDR1 and CDR2: MDHEN, SYDVKM. V shed 2 bases and J shed 5 bases, with 16 bases lying between them. The length of the CDR3 is 15 residues. Turning to this clone: Its target is not known.

TCRdb's table, derived via immunoSEQ multiplex PCR, lists solely in-frame clones and lacks some. The sample holds 100,000 to 150,000 clones, about nine tenths seen once. V gene TRBV28 combines with J gene TRBJ2-7; D is ambiguous. This receptor was identified in an adult in good health. The sequences come from peripheral blood, collected on day 0 of AZD1222 vaccination. CDR3 DNA sequence: TGTGCCAGCAGTTTAGGCGAACCAGTTAGGAACGAGCAGTACTTC. Translated: CASSLGEPVRNEQYF.